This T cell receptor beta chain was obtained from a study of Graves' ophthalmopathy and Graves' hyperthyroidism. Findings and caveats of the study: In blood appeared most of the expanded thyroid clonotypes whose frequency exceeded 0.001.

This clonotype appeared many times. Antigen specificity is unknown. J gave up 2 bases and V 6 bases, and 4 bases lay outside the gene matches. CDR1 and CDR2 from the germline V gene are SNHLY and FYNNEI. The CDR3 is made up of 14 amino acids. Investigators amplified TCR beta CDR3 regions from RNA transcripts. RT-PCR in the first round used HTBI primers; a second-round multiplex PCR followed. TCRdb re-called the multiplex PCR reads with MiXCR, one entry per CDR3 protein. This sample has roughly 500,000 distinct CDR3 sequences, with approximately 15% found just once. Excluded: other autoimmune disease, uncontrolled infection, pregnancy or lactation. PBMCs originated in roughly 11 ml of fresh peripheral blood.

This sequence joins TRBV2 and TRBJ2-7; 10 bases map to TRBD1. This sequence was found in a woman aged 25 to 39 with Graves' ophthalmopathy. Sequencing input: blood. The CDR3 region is CASRAGTGAYEQYF. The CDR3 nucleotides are TGTGCCAGCAGGGCCGGGACAGGGGCCTACGAGCAGTACTTC.